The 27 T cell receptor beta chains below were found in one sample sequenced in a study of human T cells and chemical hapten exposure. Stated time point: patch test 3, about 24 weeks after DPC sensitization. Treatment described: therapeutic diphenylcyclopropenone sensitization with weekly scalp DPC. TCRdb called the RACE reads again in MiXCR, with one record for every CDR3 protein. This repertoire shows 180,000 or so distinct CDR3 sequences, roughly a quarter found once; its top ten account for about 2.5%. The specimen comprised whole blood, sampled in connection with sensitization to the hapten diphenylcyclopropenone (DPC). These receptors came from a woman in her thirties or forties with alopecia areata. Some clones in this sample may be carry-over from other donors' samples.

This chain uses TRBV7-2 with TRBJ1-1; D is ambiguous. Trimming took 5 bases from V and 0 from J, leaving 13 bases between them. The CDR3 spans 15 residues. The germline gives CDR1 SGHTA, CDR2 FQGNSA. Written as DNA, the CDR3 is TGTGCCAGCAGCCCGTGGACGGGTATGAACACTGAAGCTTTCTTT. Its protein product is CASSPWTGMNTEAFF.

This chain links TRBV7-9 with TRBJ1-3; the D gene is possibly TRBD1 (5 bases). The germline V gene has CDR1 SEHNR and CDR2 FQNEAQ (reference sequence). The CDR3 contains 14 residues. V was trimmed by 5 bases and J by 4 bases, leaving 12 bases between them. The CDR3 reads CASSPRRDGNTIYF. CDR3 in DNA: TGTGCCAGCAGCCCCCGAAGGGACGGAAACACCATATATTTT.

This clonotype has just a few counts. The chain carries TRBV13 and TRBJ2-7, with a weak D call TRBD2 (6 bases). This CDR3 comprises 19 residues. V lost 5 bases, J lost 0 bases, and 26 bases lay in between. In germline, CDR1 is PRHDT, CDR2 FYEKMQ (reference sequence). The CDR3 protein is CASSDIRGGPWGSSYEQYF. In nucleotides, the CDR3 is TGTGCCAGCAGCGATATTAGGGGAGGACCCTGGGGTAGCTCCTACGAGCAGTACTTC.

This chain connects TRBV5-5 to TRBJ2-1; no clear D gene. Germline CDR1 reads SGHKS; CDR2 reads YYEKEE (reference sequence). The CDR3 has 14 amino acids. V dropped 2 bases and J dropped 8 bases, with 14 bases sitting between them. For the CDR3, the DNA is TGTGCCAGCAGCTTCGGTAGTAGCTGGGATGAGCAGTTCTTC. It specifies CASSFGSSWDEQFF.

In DNA, the CDR3 is TGTGCCAGCAGCTTAGAAGCGGGAGGTTCAGATACGCAGTATTTT. Its translation is CASSLEAGGSDTQYF. This rearrangement joins TRBV7-9 to TRBJ2-3, with TRBD2 identical over 9 bases. This CDR3 region has 15 residues. The germline V gene has CDR1 SEHNR and CDR2 FQNEAQ (reference sequence). The trim removed 1 base at V and 4 bases at J, leaving 3 bases unmatched.

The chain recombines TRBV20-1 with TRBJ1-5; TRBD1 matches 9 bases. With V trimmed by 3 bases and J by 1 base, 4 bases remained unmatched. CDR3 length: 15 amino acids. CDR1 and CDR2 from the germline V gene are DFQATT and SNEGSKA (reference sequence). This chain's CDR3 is CSASPGQGSNQPQHF. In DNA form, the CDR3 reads TGCAGTGCTAGTCCGGGACAGGGAAGCAATCAGCCCCAGCATTTT.

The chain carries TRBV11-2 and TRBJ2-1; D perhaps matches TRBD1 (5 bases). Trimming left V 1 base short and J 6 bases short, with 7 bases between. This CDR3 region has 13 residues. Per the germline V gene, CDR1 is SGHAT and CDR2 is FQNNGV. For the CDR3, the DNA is TGTGCCAGCAGCTTAGGACAGCTCAATGAGCAGTTCTTC. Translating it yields CASSLGQLNEQFF.

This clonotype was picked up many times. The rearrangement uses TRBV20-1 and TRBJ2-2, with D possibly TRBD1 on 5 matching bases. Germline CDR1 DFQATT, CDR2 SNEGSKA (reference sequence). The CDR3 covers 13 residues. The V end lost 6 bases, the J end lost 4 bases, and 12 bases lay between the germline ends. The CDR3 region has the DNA TGCAGTGCCCACCGAAGGGGCACCGGGGAGCTGTTTTTT. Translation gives CSAHRRGTGELFF.

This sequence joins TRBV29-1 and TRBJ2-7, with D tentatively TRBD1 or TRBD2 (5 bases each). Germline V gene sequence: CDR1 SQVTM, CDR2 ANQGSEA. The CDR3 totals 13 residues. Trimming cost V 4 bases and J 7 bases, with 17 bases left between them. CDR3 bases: TGCAGCGTTGCCCGGGCTGGGACGGGGGAGCAGTACTTC. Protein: CSVARAGTGEQYF.

CDR3 in DNA: TGCGCCAGCAGCCAAGATTACCGGCTAGCGGGAGTAACCGGGGAGCTGTTTTTT. It specifies CASSQDYRLAGVTGELFF. This chain joins TRBV4-3 and TRBJ2-2; 10 positions agree with TRBD2. Germline V gene sequence: CDR1 LGHNA, CDR2 YSLEER. The CDR3 has 18 amino acids. V shed 0 bases, J shed 5 bases, and the junction held 9 bases outside the gene matches.

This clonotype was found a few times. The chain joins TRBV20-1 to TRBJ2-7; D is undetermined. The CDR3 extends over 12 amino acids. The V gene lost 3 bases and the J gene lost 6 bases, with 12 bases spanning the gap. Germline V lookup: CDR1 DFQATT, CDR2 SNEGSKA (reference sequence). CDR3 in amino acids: CSASPRVSEQYF. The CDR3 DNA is TGCAGTGCTAGCCCAAGGGTGTCCGAGCAGTACTTC.

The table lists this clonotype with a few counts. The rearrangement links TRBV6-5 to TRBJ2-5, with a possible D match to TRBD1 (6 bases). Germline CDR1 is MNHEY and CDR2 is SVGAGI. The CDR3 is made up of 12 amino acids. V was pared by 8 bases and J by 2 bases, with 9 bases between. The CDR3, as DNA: TGTGCCAGCCGGCAGGGGCAAGAGACCCAGTACTTC. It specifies CASRQGQETQYF.

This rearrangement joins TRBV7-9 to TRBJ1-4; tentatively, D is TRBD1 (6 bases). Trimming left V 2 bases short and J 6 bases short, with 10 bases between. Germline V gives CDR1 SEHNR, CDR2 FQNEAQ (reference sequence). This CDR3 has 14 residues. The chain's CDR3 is CASSLFSGDEKLFF. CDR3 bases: TGTGCCAGCAGCTTATTCTCAGGGGATGAAAAACTGTTTTTT.

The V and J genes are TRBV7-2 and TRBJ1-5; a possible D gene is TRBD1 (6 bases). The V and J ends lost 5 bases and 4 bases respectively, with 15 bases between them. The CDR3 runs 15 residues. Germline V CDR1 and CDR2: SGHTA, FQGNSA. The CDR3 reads CASSLVTGPNQPQHF. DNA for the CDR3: TGTGCCAGCAGCCTTGTGACAGGACCAAATCAGCCCCAGCATTTT.

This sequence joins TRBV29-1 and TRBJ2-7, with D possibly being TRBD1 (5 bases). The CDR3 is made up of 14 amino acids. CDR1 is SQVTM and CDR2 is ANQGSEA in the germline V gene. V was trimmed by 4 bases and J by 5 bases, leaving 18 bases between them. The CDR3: CSVAPRDRINEQYF. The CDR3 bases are TGCAGCGTTGCCCCCAGGGATCGAATCAACGAGCAGTACTTC.

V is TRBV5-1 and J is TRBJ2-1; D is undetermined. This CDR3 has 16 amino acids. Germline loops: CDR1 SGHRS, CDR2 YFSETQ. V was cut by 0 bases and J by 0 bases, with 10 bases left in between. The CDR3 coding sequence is TGCGCCAGCAGCTTGGTTGGCCAATCCTCCTACAATGAGCAGTTCTTC. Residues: CASSLVGQSSYNEQFF.

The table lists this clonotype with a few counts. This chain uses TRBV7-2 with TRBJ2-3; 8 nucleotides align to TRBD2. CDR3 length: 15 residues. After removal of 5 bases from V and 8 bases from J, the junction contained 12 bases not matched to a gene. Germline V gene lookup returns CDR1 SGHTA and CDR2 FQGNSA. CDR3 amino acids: CASSRLLLAGATQYF. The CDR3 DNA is TGTGCCAGCAGCCGCCTGCTCCTAGCGGGCGCTACGCAGTATTTT.

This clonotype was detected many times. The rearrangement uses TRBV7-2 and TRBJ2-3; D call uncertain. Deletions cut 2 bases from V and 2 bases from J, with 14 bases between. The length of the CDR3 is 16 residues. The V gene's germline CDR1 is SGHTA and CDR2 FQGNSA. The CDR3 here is CASSLIRSRPTDTQYF. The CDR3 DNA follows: TGTGCCAGCAGCTTAATCCGTTCGCGGCCCACAGATACGCAGTATTTT.

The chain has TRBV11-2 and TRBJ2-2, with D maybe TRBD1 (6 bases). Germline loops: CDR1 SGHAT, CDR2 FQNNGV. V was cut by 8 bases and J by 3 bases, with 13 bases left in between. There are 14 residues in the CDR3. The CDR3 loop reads CASRAGAHTGELFF. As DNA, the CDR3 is TGTGCCAGCCGGGCAGGGGCCCACACCGGGGAGCTGTTTTTT.

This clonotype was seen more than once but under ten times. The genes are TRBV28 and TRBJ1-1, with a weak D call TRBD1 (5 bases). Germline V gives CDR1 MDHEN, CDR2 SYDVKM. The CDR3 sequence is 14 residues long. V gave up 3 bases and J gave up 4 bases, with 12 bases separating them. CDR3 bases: TGTGCCAGCAGTTTGGGGGGTGCGGGCACTGAAGCTTTCTTT. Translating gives CASSLGGAGTEAFF.

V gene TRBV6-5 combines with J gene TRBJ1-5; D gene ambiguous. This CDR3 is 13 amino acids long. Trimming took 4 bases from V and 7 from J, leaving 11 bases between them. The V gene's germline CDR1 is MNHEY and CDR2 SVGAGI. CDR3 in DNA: TGTGCCAGCAGTTCCTTCGACGGACAGCCCCAGCATTTT. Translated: CASSSFDGQPQHF.

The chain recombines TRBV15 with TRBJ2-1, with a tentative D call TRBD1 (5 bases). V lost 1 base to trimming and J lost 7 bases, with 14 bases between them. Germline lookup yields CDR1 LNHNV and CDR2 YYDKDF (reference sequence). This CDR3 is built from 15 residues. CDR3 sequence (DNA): TGTGCCACCAGCAGAGCATGGGCAGGGAATAATGAGCAGTTCTTC. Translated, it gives CATSRAWAGNNEQFF.

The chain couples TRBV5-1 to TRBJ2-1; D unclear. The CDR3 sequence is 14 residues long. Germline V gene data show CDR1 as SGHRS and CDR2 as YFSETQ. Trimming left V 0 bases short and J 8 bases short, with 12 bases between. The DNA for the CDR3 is TGCGCCAGCAGCTTGGGAGGTGGTACCGATGAGCAGTTCTTC. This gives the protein CASSLGGGTDEQFF.

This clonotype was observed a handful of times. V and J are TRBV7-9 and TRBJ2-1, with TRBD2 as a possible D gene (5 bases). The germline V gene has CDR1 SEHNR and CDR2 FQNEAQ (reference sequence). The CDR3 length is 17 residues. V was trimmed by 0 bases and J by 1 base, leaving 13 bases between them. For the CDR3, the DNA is TGTGCCAGCAGCTTAGCATCTGGCGGGCCTTCCTACAATGAGCAGTTCTTC. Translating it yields CASSLASGGPSYNEQFF.

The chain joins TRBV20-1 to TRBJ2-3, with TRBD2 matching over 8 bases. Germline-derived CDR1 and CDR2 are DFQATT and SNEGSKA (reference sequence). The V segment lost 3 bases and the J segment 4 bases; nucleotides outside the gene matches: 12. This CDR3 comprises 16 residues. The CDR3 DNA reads TGCAGTGCTAGGGGGGAACGGGAGGGCCGCGCAGATACGCAGTATTTT. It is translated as CSARGEREGRADTQYF.

The CDR3 sequence: CSASRGQNTEAFF. DNA of the CDR3: TGCAGTGCTAGTCGGGGGCAGAACACTGAAGCTTTCTTT. This sequence joins TRBV20-1 and TRBJ1-1; tentatively, D is TRBD1 (6 bases). V lost 3 bases and J 1 base, leaving 9 bases between the germline ends. Germline V gene data show CDR1 as DFQATT and CDR2 as SNEGSKA (reference sequence). This CDR3 region has 13 residues.

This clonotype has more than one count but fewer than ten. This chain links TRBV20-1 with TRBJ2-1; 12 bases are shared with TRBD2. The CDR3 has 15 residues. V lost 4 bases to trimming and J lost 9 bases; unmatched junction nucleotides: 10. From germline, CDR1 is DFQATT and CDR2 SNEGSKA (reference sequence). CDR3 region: CSATPTSGSITEQFF. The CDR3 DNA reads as TGCAGTGCTACCCCGACTAGCGGGAGTATCACTGAGCAGTTCTTC.